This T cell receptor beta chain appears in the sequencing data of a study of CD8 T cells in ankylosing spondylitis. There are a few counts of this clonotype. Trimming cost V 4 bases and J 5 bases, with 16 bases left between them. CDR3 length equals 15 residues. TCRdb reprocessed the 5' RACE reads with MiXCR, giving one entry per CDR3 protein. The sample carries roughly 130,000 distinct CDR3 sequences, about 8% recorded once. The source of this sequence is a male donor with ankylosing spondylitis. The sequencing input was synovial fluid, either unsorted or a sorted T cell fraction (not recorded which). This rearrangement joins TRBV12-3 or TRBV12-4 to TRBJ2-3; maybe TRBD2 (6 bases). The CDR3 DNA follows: TGTGCCAGCAGTTGGGGTGGGCGGGGCGGAGATACGCAGTATTTT. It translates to CASSWGGRGGDTQYF.